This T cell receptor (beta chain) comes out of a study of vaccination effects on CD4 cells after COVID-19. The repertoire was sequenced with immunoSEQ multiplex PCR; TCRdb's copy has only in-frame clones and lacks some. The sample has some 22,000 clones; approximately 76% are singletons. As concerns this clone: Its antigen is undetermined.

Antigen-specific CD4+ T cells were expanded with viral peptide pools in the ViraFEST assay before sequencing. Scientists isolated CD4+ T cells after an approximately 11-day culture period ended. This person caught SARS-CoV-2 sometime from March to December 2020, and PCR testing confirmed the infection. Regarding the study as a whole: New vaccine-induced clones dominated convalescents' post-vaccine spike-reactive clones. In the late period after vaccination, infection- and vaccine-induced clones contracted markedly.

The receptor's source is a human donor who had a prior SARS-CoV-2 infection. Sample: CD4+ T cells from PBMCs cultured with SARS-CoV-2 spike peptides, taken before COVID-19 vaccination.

The CDR3 DNA reads as TGTGCCAGCAGCTTCACCCCCGGACAGCGAGGCCTTAACTATGGCTACACCTTC. It translates to CASSFTPGQRGLNYGYTF. The J gene is TRBJ1-2, the V gene TRBV7-2; D is possibly TRBD1 (6 bases). Trimming cost V 3 bases and J 1 base, with 21 bases left between them. The length of the CDR3 is 18 residues. CDR1 is SGHTA, CDR2 FQGNSA, per germline. Full variable domain (outside the CDR3, taken from reference TRBV7-2 and TRBJ1-2): GAGVSQSPSNKVTEKGKDVELRCDPISGHTALYWYRQSLGQGLEFLIYFQGNSAPDKSGLPSDRFSAERTGGSVSTLTIQRTQQEDSAVYLCASSFTPGQRGLNYGYTFGSGTRLTVV.